This T cell receptor beta chain appears in the sequencing data of a study of tumor-infiltrating lymphocytes in primary liver carcinoma. Across the whole study: Samples yielded about 3.5 to 7.5 million productive TCRbeta reads, similar across tissue types. Points from the study as a whole: Blood had a significantly lower top-250-clone fraction than tumors did (p = 0.039). Whereas tumor region pairs overlapped more, tumor-adjacent and tumor-blood pairs overlapped less.

Worth noting for this clonotype: Its specificity is unknown.

The CDR3 loop spans 14 amino acids. Per germline, CDR1 MDHEN and CDR2 SYDVKM. Total RNA amounting to about 520 ng was the source from which TCR beta cDNA was made with a constant-region primer. ARM-PCR, slightly modified, supplied the TCR beta libraries through three nested multiplex PCR rounds. In the first two PCR rounds, TRBV1-TRBV30 forward primers were paired with a C-beta reverse primer, and each round lasted about 10 cycles. One entry per CDR3 protein, called by TCRdb with MiXCR from the multiplex PCR reads. The table lists tens of thousands of distinct CDR3 sequences, roughly 77% of them singletons. RNA and DNA were co-extracted from roughly 20-30 mg of unsorted bulk tissue. Chronic HBV infection was present in the patients, who were treatment-naive.

Source material: tumor-adjacent normal liver tissue. This chain uses TRBV28 with TRBJ1-5; TRBD1 matches at 9 bases. The receptor's source is a man aged 40-55 years with primary liver carcinoma and hepatitis B virus infection. The CDR3 loop reads CVGSLTGGTQPQHF. The CDR3 nucleotides read TGTGTCGGCAGTCTGACAGGGGGAACGCAGCCCCAGCATTTT. Complete variable domain (other parts from reference TRBV28 and TRBJ1-5): DVKVTQSSRYLVKRTGEKVFLECVQDMDHENMFWYRQDPGLGLRLIYFSYDVKMKEKGDIPEGYSVSREKKERFSLILESASTNQTSMYLCVGSLTGGTQPQHFGDGTRLSIL.